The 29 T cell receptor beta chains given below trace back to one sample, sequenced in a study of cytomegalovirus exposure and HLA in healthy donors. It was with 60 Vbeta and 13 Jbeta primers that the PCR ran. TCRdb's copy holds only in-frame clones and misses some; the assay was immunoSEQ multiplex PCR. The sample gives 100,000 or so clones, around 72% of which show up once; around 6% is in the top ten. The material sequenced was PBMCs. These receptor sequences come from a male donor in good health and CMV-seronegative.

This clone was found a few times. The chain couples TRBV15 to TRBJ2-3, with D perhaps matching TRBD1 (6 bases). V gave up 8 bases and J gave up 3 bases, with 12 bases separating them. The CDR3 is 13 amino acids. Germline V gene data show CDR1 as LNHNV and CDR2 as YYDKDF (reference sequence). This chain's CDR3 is CATLTGGTDTQYF. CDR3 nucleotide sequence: TGTGCCACCTTGACAGGTGGTACAGATACGCAGTATTTT.

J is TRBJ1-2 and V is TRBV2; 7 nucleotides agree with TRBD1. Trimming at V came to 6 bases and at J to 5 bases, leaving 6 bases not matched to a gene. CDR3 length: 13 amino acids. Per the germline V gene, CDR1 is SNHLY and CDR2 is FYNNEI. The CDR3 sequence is CASSAPGQYGYTF. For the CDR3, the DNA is TGTGCCAGCAGCGCGCCGGGACAGTATGGCTACACCTTC.

The CDR3: CASSTSTDTQYF. The CDR3, as DNA: TGTGCCAGTAGTACGAGCACAGATACGCAGTATTTT. The genes are TRBV19 and TRBJ2-3; D gene unclear. The CDR3 runs 12 residues. CDR1 is LNHDA and CDR2 is SQIVND in the germline V gene (reference sequence). The ends were cut back, 4 bases at V and 0 bases at J, with 2 bases in the middle.

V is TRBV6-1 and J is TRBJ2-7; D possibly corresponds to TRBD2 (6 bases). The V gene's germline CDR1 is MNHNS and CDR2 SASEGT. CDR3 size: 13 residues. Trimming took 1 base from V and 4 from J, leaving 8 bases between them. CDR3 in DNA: TGTGCCAGCAGTGAAGATCGGGGGTACGAGCAGTACTTC. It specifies CASSEDRGYEQYF.

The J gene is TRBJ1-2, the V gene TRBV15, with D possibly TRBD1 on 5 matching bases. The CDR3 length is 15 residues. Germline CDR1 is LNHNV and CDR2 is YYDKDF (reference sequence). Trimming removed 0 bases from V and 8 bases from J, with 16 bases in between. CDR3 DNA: TGTGCCACCAGCAGAGAGTTAAGCGGGGCGGGCGGCTACACCTTC. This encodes CATSRELSGAGGYTF.

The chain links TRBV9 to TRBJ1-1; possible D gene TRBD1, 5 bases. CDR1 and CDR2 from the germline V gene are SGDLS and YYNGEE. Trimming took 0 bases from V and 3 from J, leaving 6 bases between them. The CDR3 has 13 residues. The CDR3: CASSVAGYTEAFF. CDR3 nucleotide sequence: TGTGCCAGCAGCGTAGCAGGGTACACTGAAGCTTTCTTT.

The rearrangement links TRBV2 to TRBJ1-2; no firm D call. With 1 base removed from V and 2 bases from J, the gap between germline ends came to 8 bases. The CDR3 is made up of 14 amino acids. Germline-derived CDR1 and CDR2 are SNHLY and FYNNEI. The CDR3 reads CASSEGNRNYGYTF. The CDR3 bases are TGTGCCAGCAGTGAAGGTAACAGAAACTATGGCTACACCTTC. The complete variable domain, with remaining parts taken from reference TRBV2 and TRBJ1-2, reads EPEVTQTPSHQVTQMGQEVILRCVPISNHLYFYWYRQILGQKVEFLVSFYNNEISEKSEIFDDQFSVERPDGSNFTLKIRSTKLEDSAMYFCASSEGNRNYGYTFGSGTRLTVV.

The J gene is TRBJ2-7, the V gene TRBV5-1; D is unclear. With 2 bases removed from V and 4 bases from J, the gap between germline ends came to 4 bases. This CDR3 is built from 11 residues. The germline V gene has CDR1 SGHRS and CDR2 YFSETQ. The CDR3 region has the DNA TGCGCCAGCAGCTTCGGGTACGAGCAGTACTTC. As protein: CASSFGYEQYF.

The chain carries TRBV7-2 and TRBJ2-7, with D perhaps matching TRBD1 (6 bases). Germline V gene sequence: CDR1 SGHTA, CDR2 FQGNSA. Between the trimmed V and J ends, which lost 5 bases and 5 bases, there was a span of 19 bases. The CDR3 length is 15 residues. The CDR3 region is CASSHDRFEKDEQYF. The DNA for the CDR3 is TGTGCCAGCAGCCACGACAGGTTTGAAAAGGACGAGCAGTACTTC.

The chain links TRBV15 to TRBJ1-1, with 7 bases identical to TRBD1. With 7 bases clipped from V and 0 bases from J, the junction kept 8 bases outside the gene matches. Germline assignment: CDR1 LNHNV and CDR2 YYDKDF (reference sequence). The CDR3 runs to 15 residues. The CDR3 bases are TGTGCCACCACCTGGGACAGACCTTTGAACACTGAAGCTTTCTTT. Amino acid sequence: CATTWDRPLNTEAFF.

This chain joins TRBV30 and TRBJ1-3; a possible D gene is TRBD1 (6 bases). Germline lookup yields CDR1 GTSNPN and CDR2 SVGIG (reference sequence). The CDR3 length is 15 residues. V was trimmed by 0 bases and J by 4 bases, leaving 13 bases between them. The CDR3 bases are TGTGCCTGGAGTGTACAGGGCTTTGGGGGAAACACCATATATTTT. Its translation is CAWSVQGFGGNTIYF.

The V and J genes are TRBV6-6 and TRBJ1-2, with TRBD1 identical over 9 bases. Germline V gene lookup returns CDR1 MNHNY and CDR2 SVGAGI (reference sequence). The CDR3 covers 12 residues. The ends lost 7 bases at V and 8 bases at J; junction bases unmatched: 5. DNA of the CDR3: TGTGCCAGCATTGGGACAGGGTGGGGCTACACCTTC. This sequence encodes CASIGTGWGYTF.

The CDR3 bases are TGTGCCAGCAACGTTATCTCGTCAGGGGGGTTTAGTGAAAAACTGTTTTTT. Translation gives CASNVISSGGFSEKLFF. This sequence joins TRBV7-9 and TRBJ1-4; 7 bases map to TRBD1. The CDR3 is 17 amino acids. Germline V gives CDR1 SEHNR, CDR2 FQNEAQ (reference sequence). V shed 7 bases and J 7 bases; nucleotides not matched to a gene: 18.

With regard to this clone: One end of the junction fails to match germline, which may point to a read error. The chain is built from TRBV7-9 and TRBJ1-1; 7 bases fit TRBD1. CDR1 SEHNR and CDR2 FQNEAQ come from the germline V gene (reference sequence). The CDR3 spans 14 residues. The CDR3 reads CSSIPTGRESEAFF. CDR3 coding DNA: TGTTCCAGCATCCCGACAGGGCGAGAGTCTGAAGCTTTCTTT.

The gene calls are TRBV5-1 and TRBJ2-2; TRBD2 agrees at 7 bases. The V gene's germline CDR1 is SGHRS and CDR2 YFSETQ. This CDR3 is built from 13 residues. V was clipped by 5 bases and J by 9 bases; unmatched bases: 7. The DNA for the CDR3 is TGCGCCAGCAGTCTGTCTAGCGGCTGGGAGCTGTTTTTT. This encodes CASSLSSGWELFF.

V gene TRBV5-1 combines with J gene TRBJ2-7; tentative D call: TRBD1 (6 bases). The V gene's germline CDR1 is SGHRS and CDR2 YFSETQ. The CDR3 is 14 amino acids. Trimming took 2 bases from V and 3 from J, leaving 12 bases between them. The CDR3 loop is CASSFNAGDYEQYF. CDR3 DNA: TGCGCCAGCAGCTTTAATGCAGGGGACTACGAGCAGTACTTC.

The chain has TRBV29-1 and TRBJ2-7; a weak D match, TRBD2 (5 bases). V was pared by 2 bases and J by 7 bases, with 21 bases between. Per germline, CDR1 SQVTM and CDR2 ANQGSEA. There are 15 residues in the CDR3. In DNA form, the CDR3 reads TGCAGCGTTGAACCCTTCGGTCTGGGGTCGGGGGAGCAGTACTTC. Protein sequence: CSVEPFGLGSGEQYF.

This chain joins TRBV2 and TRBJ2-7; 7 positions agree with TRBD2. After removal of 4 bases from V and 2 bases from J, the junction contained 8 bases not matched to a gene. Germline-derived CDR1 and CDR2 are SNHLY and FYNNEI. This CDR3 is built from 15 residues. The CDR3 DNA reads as TGTGCCAGCAGTGGGGAGGGGCTAGGTACCTACGAGCAGTACTTC. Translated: CASSGEGLGTYEQYF.

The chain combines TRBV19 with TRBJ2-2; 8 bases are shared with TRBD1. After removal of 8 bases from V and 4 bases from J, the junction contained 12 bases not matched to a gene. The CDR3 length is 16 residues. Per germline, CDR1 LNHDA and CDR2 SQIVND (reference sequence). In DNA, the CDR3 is TGTGCCAGTTCCTACGGACAGGGCAGCGGCACCGGGGAGCTGTTTTTT. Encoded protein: CASSYGQGSGTGELFF. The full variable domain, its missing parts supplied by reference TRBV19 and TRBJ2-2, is DGGITQSPKYLFRKEGQNVTLSCEQNLNHDAMYWYRQDPGQGLRLIYYSQIVNDFQKGDIAEGYSVSREKKESFPLTVTSAQKNPTAFYLCASSYGQGSGTGELFFGEGSRLTVL.

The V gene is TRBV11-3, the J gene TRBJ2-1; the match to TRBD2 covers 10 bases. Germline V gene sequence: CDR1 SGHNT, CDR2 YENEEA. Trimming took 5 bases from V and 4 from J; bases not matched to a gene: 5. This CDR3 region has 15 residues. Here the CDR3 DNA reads TGTGCCAGCAGCCCACCGGGACTAGCGTACAATGAGCAGTTCTTC. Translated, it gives CASSPPGLAYNEQFF.

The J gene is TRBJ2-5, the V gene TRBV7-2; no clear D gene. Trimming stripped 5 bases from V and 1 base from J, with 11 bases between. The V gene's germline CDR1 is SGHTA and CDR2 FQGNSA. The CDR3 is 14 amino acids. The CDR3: CASSPQTVQETQYF. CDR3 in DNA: TGTGCCAGCAGCCCCCAAACGGTCCAAGAGACCCAGTACTTC.

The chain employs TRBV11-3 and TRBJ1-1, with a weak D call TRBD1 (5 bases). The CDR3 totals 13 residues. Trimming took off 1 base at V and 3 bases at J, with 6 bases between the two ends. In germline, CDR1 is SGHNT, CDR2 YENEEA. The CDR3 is CASSLVGDTEAFF. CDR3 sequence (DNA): TGTGCCAGCAGCTTAGTAGGGGACACTGAAGCTTTCTTT. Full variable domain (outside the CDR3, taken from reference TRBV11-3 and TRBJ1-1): EAGVVQSPRYKIIEKKQPVAFWCNPISGHNTLYWYLQNLGQGPELLIRYENEEAVDDSQLPKDRFSAERLKGVDSTLKIQPAELGDSAVYLCASSLVGDTEAFFGQGTRLTVV.

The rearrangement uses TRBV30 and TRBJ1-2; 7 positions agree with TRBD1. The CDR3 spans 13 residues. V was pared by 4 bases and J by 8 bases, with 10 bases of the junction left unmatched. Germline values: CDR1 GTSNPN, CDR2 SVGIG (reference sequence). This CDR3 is CAWIPRQGRGYTF. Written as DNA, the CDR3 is TGTGCCTGGATCCCCCGACAGGGCCGCGGCTACACCTTC.

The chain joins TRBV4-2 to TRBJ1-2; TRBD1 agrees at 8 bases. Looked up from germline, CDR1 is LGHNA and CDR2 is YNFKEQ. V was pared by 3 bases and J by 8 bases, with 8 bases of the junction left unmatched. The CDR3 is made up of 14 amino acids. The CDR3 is CASSQAGGVYGYTF. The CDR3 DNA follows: TGTGCCAGCAGCCAGGCAGGGGGCGTTTACGGCTACACCTTC.

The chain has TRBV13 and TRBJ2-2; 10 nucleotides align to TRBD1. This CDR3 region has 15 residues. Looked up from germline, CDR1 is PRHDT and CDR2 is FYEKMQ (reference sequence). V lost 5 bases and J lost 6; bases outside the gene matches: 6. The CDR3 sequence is CASSPRDRGSGELFF. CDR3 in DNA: TGTGCCAGCAGCCCCAGGGACAGGGGATCCGGGGAGCTGTTTTTT.

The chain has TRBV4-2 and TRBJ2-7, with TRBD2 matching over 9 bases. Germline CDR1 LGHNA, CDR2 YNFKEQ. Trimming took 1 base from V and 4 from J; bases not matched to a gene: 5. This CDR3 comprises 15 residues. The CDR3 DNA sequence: TGTGCCAGCAGCCAAGGATGGGCGGGAGGGTACGAGCAGTACTTC. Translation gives CASSQGWAGGYEQYF.

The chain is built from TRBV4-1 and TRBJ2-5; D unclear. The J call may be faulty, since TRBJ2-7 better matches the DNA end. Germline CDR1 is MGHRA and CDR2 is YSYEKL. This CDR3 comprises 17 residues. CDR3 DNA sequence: TGCGCCAGCAGCCAAGATCTATGGCAGCGCTCTTCCTACGAGCAGTACTTC. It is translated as CASSQDLWQRSSYEQYF.

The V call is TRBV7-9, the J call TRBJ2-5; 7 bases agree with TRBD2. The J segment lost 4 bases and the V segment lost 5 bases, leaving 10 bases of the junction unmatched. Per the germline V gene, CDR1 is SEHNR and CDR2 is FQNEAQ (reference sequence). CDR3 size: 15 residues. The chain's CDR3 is CASSGTGGWGETQYF. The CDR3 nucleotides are TGTGCCAGCAGCGGGACGGGGGGATGGGGAGAGACCCAGTACTTC. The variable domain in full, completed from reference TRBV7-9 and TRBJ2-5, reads DTGVSQNPRHKITKRGQNVTFRCDPISEHNRLYWYRQTLGQGPEFLTYFQNEAQLEKSRLLSDRFSAERPKGSFSTLEIQRTEQGDSAMYLCASSGTGGWGETQYFGPGTRLLVL.

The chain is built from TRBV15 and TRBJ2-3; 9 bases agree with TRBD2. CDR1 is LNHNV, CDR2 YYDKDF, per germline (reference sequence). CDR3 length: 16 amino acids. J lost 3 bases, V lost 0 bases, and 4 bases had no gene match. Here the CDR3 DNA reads TGTGCCACCAGCAGAGACCATAGCGGGAGAACAGATACGCAGTATTTT. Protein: CATSRDHSGRTDTQYF. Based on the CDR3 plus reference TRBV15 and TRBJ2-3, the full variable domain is DAMVIQNPRYQVTQFGKPVTLSCSQTLNHNVMYWYQQKSSQAPKLLFHYYDKDFNNEADTPDNFQSRRPNTSFCFLDIRSPGLGDTAMYLCATSRDHSGRTDTQYFGPGTRLTVL.